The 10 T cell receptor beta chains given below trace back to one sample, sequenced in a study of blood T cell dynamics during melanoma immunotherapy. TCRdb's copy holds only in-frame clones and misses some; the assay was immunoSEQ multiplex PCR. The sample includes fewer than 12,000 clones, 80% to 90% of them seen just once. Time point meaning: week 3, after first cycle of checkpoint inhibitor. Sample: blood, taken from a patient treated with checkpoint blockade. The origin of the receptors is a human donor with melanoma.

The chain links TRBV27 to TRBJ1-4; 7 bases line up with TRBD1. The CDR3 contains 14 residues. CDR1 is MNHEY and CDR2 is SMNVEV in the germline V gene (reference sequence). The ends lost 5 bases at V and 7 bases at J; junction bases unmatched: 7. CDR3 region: CASSPRQGSEKLFF. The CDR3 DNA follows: TGTGCCAGCAGTCCTCGACAGGGAAGTGAAAAACTGTTTTTT.

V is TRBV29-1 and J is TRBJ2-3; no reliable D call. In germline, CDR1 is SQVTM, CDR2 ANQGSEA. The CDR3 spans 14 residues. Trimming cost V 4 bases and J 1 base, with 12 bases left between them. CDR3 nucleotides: TGCAGCGTTGCGGCCTCACCGGGCACAGATACGCAGTATTTT. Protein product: CSVAASPGTDTQYF.

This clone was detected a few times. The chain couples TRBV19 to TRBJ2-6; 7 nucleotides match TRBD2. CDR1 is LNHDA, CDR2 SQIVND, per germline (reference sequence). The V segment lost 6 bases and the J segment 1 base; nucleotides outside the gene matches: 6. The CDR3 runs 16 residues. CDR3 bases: TGTGCCAGTAGAGCCGGGGGGAATTCTGGGGCCAACGTCCTGACTTTC. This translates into CASRAGGNSGANVLTF.

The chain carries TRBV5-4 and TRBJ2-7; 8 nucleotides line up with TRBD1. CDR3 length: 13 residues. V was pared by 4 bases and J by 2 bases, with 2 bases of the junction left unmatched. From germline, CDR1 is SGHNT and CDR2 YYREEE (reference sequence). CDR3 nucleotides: TGTGCCAGCAGCCCGGACAGGGCCTACGAGCAGTACTTC. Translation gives CASSPDRAYEQYF.

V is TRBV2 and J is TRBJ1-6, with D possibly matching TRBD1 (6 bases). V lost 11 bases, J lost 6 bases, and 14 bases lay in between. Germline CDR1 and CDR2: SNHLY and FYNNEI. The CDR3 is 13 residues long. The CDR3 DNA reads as TGTGCCGCCCGGACAGTCATTAATTCACCCCTCCACTTT. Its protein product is CAARTVINSPLHF.

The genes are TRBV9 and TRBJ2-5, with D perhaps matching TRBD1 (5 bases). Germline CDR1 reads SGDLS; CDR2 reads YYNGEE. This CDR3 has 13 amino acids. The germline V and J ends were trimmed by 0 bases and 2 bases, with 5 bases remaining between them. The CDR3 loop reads CASSVDRQETQYF. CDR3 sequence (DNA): TGTGCCAGCAGCGTAGACAGGCAAGAGACCCAGTACTTC.

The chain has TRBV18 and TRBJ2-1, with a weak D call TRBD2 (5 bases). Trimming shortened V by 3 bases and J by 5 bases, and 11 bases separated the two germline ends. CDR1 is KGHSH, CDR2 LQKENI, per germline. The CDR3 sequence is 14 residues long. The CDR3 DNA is TGTGCCAGCTCACCGAGGACTCAAAACAATGAGCAGTTCTTC. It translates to CASSPRTQNNEQFF. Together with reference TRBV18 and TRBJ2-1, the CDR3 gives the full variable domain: NAGVMQNPRHLVRRRGQEARLRCSPMKGHSHVYWYRQLPEEGLKFMVYLQKENIIDESGMPKERFSAEFPKEGPSILRIQQVVRGDSAAYFCASSPRTQNNEQFFGPGTRLTVL.

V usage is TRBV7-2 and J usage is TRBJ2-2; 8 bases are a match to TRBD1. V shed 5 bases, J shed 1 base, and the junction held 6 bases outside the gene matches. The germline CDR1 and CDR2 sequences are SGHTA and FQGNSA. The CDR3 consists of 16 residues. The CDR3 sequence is CASSRTGRLNTGELFF. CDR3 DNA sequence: TGTGCCAGCAGCCGGACAGGGAGATTGAACACCGGGGAGCTGTTTTTT.

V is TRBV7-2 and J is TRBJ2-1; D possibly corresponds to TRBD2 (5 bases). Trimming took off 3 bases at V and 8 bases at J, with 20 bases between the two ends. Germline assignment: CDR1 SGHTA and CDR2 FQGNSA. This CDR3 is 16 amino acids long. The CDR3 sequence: CASSFVPGFQKDEQFF. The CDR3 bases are TGTGCCAGCAGCTTTGTACCGGGATTCCAGAAAGATGAGCAGTTCTTC.

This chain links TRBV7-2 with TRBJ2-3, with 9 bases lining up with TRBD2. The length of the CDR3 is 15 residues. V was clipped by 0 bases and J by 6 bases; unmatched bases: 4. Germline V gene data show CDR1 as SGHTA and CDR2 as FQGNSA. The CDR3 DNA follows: TGTGCCAGCAGCTTAGCCGGGACTAGCCCGGATACGCAGTATTTT. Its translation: CASSLAGTSPDTQYF.